This passage covers 13 T cell receptor beta chains from one sample sequenced in a study of T cells in Graves' hyperthyroidism and ophthalmopathy. The investigators amplified TCR beta CDR3 regions from RNA transcripts. First-round RT-PCR with HTBI primers amplified the TCR CDR3 region. From the multiplex PCR reads, TCRdb called clonotypes with MiXCR, one entry per CDR3 protein. The table lists fewer than 450,000 distinct CDR3 sequences, about a fifth of them singletons. The sequenced sample consisted of blood. The source of these receptors is a man in his late teens or twenties with Graves' ophthalmopathy.

This clonotype was recorded many times. V gene TRBV2 combines with J gene TRBJ2-3; D unclear. The CDR3 contains 12 residues. Trimming cost V 4 bases and J 6 bases, with 8 bases left between them. The germline gives CDR1 SNHLY, CDR2 FYNNEI. For the CDR3, the DNA is TGTGCCAGCAGTGCCCAGGTGGATACGCAGTATTTT. The encoded protein is CASSAQVDTQYF.

In its sample, this clonotype was seen many times. This chain links TRBV27 with TRBJ1-1; 7 nucleotides line up with TRBD1. In germline, CDR1 is MNHEY, CDR2 SMNVEV (reference sequence). This CDR3 region has 16 residues. V shed 8 bases and J 2 bases; nucleotides not matched to a gene: 14. The CDR3 sequence is CASHQGGGRLNTEAFF. The CDR3 DNA reads as TGTGCCAGCCATCAGGGAGGGGGCAGGTTAAACACTGAAGCTTTCTTT.

This clonotype came up a few times. This chain uses TRBV4-1 with TRBJ2-1; possibly TRBD1 or TRBD2 for D (6 bases each). CDR3 length: 16 residues. CDR1 MGHRA and CDR2 YSYEKL come from the germline V gene. Trimming removed 5 bases at V and 1 base at J, with 15 bases between. DNA for the CDR3: TGCGCCAGCAGCTCTAGGCGGGACACTTCCTACAATGAGCAGTTCTTC. This encodes CASSSRRDTSYNEQFF.

The rearrangement uses TRBV7-9 and TRBJ2-1; TRBD1 agrees at 9 bases. The CDR3 sequence is 15 residues long. V shed 5 bases, J shed 5 bases, and the junction held 7 bases outside the gene matches. Germline lookup yields CDR1 SEHNR and CDR2 FQNEAQ (reference sequence). CDR3 sequence: CASSPWTGVNNEQFF. The DNA of the CDR3 is TGTGCCAGCAGCCCCTGGACAGGGGTCAACAATGAGCAGTTCTTC.

This clonotype was counted between two and nine times. The chain employs TRBV14 and TRBJ1-4; D remains ambiguous. This CDR3 comprises 13 residues. Trimming cost V 4 bases and J 4 bases, with 7 bases left between them. Germline V gene lookup returns CDR1 SGHDN and CDR2 FVKESK. CDR3: CASSRSYNEKLFF. DNA for the CDR3: TGTGCCAGCAGCCGAAGCTATAATGAAAAACTGTTTTTT.

This clonotype was counted at least ten times. The V and J genes are TRBV3-1 and TRBJ2-7; the match to TRBD2 covers 9 bases. The V and J ends lost 0 bases and 5 bases, in that order; junction bases with no gene match: 11. Per germline, CDR1 LGHDT and CDR2 YNNKEL (reference sequence). This CDR3 contains 17 residues. This CDR3 reads CASSQDPGGGADDEQYF. CDR3 sequence (DNA): TGTGCCAGCAGCCAAGATCCTGGCGGGGGGGCGGATGACGAGCAGTACTTC.

The chain carries TRBV6-9 and TRBJ2-2; D remains ambiguous. From germline, CDR1 is MNHGY and CDR2 SVAAGI. The V gene lost 2 bases and the J gene lost 4 bases, with 8 bases spanning the gap. The length of the CDR3 is 14 residues. The CDR3 DNA reads as TGTGCCAGCAGTTATCCCAGTTCCACCGGGGAGCTGTTTTTT. Translating it yields CASSYPSSTGELFF.

The chain links TRBV19 to TRBJ2-7; 7 bases line up with TRBD2. After removal of 4 bases from V and 2 bases from J, the junction contained 5 bases not matched to a gene. Germline V gene data show CDR1 as LNHDA and CDR2 as SQIVND (reference sequence). The CDR3 is 14 residues long. CDR3 region: CASSTARGAYEQYF. The CDR3 region has the DNA TGTGCCAGTAGTACAGCTCGGGGGGCCTACGAGCAGTACTTC.

Many counts were recorded for this clonotype. V usage is TRBV7-2 and J usage is TRBJ1-3; D may be TRBD1 (5 bases). Trimming left V 7 bases short and J 0 bases short, with 10 bases between. Germline V lookup: CDR1 SGHTA, CDR2 FQGNSA. The CDR3 contains 14 residues. CDR3 sequence: CASTPGHSGNTIYF. The DNA of the CDR3 is TGTGCCAGCACCCCCGGACACTCTGGAAACACCATATATTTT. Based on the CDR3 plus reference TRBV7-2 and TRBJ1-3, the full variable domain is GAGVSQSPSNKVTEKGKDVELRCDPISGHTALYWYRQSLGQGLEFLIYFQGNSAPDKSGLPSDRFSAERTGGSVSTLTIQRTQQEDSAVYLCASTPGHSGNTIYFGEGSWLTVV.

This clonotype was counted between two and nine times. This sequence joins TRBV24-1 and TRBJ2-1, with 7 positions matching TRBD1. Germline assignment: CDR1 KGHDR and CDR2 SFDVKD. This CDR3 is built from 16 residues. V dropped 3 bases and J dropped 7; count of bases not matched to a gene: 11. The CDR3 DNA sequence: TGTGCCACCAGTGATCCTACTATACAGGGGATGAATGAGCAGTTCTTC. Protein product: CATSDPTIQGMNEQFF.

This clonotype was recorded a few times. The chain couples TRBV9 to TRBJ1-6; a weak D match, TRBD1 (6 bases). CDR3 length: 16 residues. Germline lookup yields CDR1 SGDLS and CDR2 YYNGEE. V lost 4 bases to trimming and J lost 7 bases, with 18 bases between them. CDR3: CASSRLGTPSNSPLHF. CDR3 nucleotide sequence: TGTGCCAGCAGCCGGCTGGGGACACCTTCCAATTCACCCCTCCACTTT.

The chain links TRBV5-1 to TRBJ1-2, with D tentatively TRBD1 (5 bases). Deletions cut 0 bases from V and 4 bases from J, with 13 bases between. The CDR3 extends over 15 amino acids. Per germline, CDR1 SGHRS and CDR2 YFSETQ. The CDR3: CASSLEGLPFYGYTF. DNA for the CDR3: TGCGCCAGCAGCTTGGAGGGGTTACCTTTCTATGGCTACACCTTC.

This clonotype has just one count. This chain connects TRBV19 to TRBJ1-2, with D perhaps matching TRBD1 (6 bases). Trimming removed 0 bases at V and 5 bases at J, with 16 bases between. This CDR3 is 16 amino acids long. CDR1 is LNHDA and CDR2 is SQIVND in the germline V gene (reference sequence). CDR3 in DNA: TGTGCCAGTAGTATAGATCGGTACAGGGAGAGGTATGGCTACACCTTC. Translated: CASSIDRYRERYGYTF.